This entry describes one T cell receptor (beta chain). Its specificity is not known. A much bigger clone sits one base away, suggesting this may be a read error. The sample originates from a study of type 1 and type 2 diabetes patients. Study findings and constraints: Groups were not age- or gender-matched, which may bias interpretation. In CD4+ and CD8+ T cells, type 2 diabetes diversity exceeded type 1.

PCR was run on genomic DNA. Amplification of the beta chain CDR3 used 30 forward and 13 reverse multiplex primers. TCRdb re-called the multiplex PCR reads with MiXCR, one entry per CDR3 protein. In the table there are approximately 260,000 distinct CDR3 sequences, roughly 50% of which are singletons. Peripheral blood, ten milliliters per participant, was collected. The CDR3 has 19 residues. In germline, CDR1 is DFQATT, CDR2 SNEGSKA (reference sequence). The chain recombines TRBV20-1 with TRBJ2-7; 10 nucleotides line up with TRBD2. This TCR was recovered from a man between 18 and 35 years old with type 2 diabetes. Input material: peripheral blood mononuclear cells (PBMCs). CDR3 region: CSAREGGRASGRSGYKQYF. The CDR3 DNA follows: TGCAGTGCTAGAGAGGGAGGACGTGCTAGCGGGAGATCTGGCTACAAGCAGTACTTC.